This TCR beta chain was documented in a study of T cell responses to AZD1222 COVID-19 vaccine. On the study more broadly: Second-dose recipients at about 4 or about 12 weeks were treated as one pooled group.

The V segment lost 7 bases and the J segment 3 bases; nucleotides outside the gene matches: 13. Germline values: CDR1 MDHEN, CDR2 SYDVKM. The CDR3 contains 19 residues. TCRdb's copy holds only in-frame clones and misses some; the assay was immunoSEQ multiplex PCR. The sample has around 120,000 clones, less than 90% seen once. Concerning this clone itself: The antigen remains unidentified.

Findings and limits, study-wide: Spike as a whole was targeted by vaccine-associated CD4 TCRs, dominant at 160-218 and 743-854. Clonal diversity was possibly underestimated; the donors were predominantly white British and more often female. Close to half of spike-specific TCRs reportedly recognize unmutated variant regions.

Sequences were derived from peripheral blood, sampled on day 0 of AZD1222 vaccination. The receptor was isolated from an adult in good health. The V gene is TRBV28, the J gene TRBJ2-6, with 12 bases identical to TRBD1. The CDR3 protein is CASTPIFGTGGGGANVLTF. In DNA form, the CDR3 reads TGTGCCAGCACCCCCATTTTCGGGACAGGGGGCGGTGGGGCCAACGTCCTGACTTTC.